This T cell receptor beta chain came from a study of blood T cell repertoires in COVID-19. Clones were sequenced by immunoSEQ multiplex PCR, and TCRdb holds only the in-frame ones, with some missing. The table includes 140,000 to 150,000 clones, around four fifths detected once. Germline values: CDR1 MNHEY, CDR2 SMNVEV (reference sequence). CDR3 length: 15 amino acids. V trimming: 0 bases; J trimming: 5 bases; junction bases outside the gene matches: 1. Material for sequencing was peripheral blood. The sequence was collected from a human donor in a cohort sampled during active COVID-19. The J gene is TRBJ1-6, the V gene TRBV27; 7 positions agree with TRBD1. This CDR3 is CASSLSGTDNSPLHF. CDR3 nucleotides: TGTGCCAGCAGTTTATCCGGGACAGATAATTCACCCCTCCACTTT.